The 25 T cell receptor beta chains below all came from one sample that was sequenced in a study of blood T cell repertoires in COVID-19. Only in-frame clones appear in the TCRdb table, and some are missing; sequencing was by immunoSEQ multiplex PCR. The sample holds 250,000 to 300,000 clones; under 90% are singletons and the top ten take about 1.7%. Sequencing was performed on PBMCs or T cells enriched from blood (not recorded which). The receptors originated from a woman between 40 and 50 years old who had recovered from COVID-19.

The sample holds one count of this clone. The chain combines TRBV2 with TRBJ2-2; 10 bases are shared with TRBD2. From germline, CDR1 is SNHLY and CDR2 FYNNEI. CDR3 length equals 18 residues. V lost 1 base to trimming and J lost 5 bases; unmatched junction nucleotides: 10. The DNA for the CDR3 is TGTGCCAGCAGTGAAGAGGCTAGCGGGAGAACCCAGACCGGGGAGCTGTTTTTT. Residues: CASSEEASGRTQTGELFF.

This chain uses TRBV5-6 with TRBJ1-2; D call uncertain. CDR3 length: 13 amino acids. Germline lookup yields CDR1 SGHDT and CDR2 YYEEEE. Trimming cost V 4 bases and J 3 bases, with 10 bases left between them. CDR3 amino acids: CASSLRNDYGYTF. CDR3 in DNA: TGTGCCAGCAGCCTCAGGAATGACTATGGCTACACCTTC.

The chain links TRBV7-8 to TRBJ2-7; 7 nucleotides line up with TRBD1. Germline values: CDR1 SGHVS, CDR2 FQNEAQ. The CDR3 is 17 amino acids. V dropped 5 bases and J dropped 0; count of bases not matched to a gene: 13. The CDR3 spells CASSPRTGEGVSYEQYF. DNA for the CDR3: TGTGCCAGCAGCCCAAGAACAGGGGAAGGTGTCTCCTACGAGCAGTACTTC.

The V call is TRBV9, the J call TRBJ1-5, with no clear D. Per the germline V gene, CDR1 is SGDLS and CDR2 is YYNGEE. This CDR3 has 15 residues. The V end lost 2 bases, the J end lost 1 base, and 10 bases lay between the germline ends. The CDR3 DNA reads TGTGCCAGCAGCGTGACGGCGGGGAGCAATCAGCCCCAGCATTTT. Its protein product is CASSVTAGSNQPQHF.

This chain joins TRBV29-1 and TRBJ1-4, with no clear D. This CDR3 has 11 amino acids. CDR1 is SQVTM, CDR2 ANQGSEA, per germline. Trimming cost V 4 bases and J 11 bases, with 11 bases left between them. The CDR3 is CSVVRTGKLFF. The CDR3 bases are TGCAGCGTTGTACGCACGGGGAAACTGTTTTTT. Complete variable domain (other parts from reference TRBV29-1 and TRBJ1-4): SAVISQKPSRDICQRGTSLTIQCQVDSQVTMMFWYRQQPGQSLTLIATANQGSEATYESGFVIDKFPISRPNLTFSTLTVSNMSPEDSSIYLCSVVRTGKLFFGSGTQLSVL.

The table lists this clone with a few counts. The chain has TRBV7-3 and TRBJ2-1, with D possibly being TRBD1 (6 bases). Germline assignment: CDR1 SGHTA and CDR2 FQGTGA. The CDR3 is 15 residues long. Between the trimmed V and J ends, which lost 1 base and 6 bases, there was a span of 13 bases. The CDR3 DNA sequence: TGTGCCAGCAGCTTAAGGTCCGGACAGCTCAATGAGCAGTTCTTC. The encoded protein is CASSLRSGQLNEQFF.

The chain has TRBV2 and TRBJ1-1; D is unresolved. V dropped 9 bases and J dropped 1 base, with 12 bases sitting between them. Germline values: CDR1 SNHLY, CDR2 FYNNEI. The CDR3 totals 13 residues. The CDR3, as DNA: TGTGCCAGTCCCCTAGGTGCGAACACTGAAGCTTTCTTT. Translation gives CASPLGANTEAFF.

The J gene is TRBJ2-3, the V gene TRBV30, with 11 bases aligning to TRBD2. This CDR3 comprises 16 residues. J lost 1 base, V lost 1 base, and 4 bases had no gene match. Germline CDR1 reads GTSNPN; CDR2 reads SVGIG (reference sequence). CDR3 DNA sequence: TGTGCCTGGAGTGAGGGACTAGCGGTGGGCACAGATACGCAGTATTTT. Translated, it gives CAWSEGLAVGTDTQYF.

CDR3 residues: CASSRFRVPYEQYF. CDR3 coding DNA: TGTGCCAGCAGCCGATTCCGGGTGCCCTACGAGCAGTACTTC. The V and J genes are TRBV3-1 (or the pseudogene TRBV3-2) and TRBJ2-7; no reliable D call. The V gene lost 4 bases and the J gene lost 2 bases, with 12 bases spanning the gap. This CDR3 has 14 amino acids. Germline lookup yields CDR1 LGHDT and CDR2 YNNKEL (reference sequence).

The rearrangement links TRBV30 to TRBJ2-7; 8 bases map to TRBD1. The V segment lost 1 base and the J segment 6 bases; nucleotides outside the gene matches: 5. The CDR3 covers 13 residues. The germline gives CDR1 GTSNPN, CDR2 SVGIG (reference sequence). CDR3 residues: CAWSGTGFSEQYF. The CDR3 DNA is TGTGCCTGGAGTGGGACAGGGTTTTCCGAGCAGTACTTC.

The chain couples TRBV10-2 to TRBJ1-3; the match to TRBD1 covers 8 bases. V shed 9 bases, J shed 0 bases, and the junction held 4 bases outside the gene matches. Germline V gene sequence: CDR1 WSHSY, CDR2 SAAADI. This CDR3 has 14 amino acids. This CDR3 is CARGQGTSGNTIYF. CDR3 nucleotides: TGCGCCAGAGGACAGGGAACCTCTGGAAACACCATATATTTT.

The V gene is TRBV30, the J gene TRBJ2-7; tentatively, D is TRBD1 (5 bases). The CDR3 sequence is 15 residues long. Trimming left V 3 bases short and J 4 bases short, with 19 bases between. Germline assignment: CDR1 GTSNPN and CDR2 SVGIG (reference sequence). The CDR3 reads CAWRGRQPTRYEQYF. CDR3 in DNA: TGTGCCTGGAGGGGTCGACAGCCGACTCGTTACGAGCAGTACTTC.

V is TRBV2 and J is TRBJ1-1; D uncertain. The germline gives CDR1 SNHLY, CDR2 FYNNEI. Trimming removed 6 bases at V and 1 base at J, with 9 bases between. This CDR3 is built from 13 residues. CDR3 in DNA: TGTGCCAGCAGCGCCGAGAAGAACACTGAAGCTTTCTTT. As protein: CASSAEKNTEAFF. Combining the CDR3 with reference TRBV2 and TRBJ1-1 gives the whole variable domain EPEVTQTPSHQVTQMGQEVILRCVPISNHLYFYWYRQILGQKVEFLVSFYNNEISEKSEIFDDQFSVERPDGSNFTLKIRSTKLEDSAMYFCASSAEKNTEAFFGQGTRLTVV.

The V and J genes are TRBV6-5 and TRBJ2-7, with 10 bases fitting TRBD1. Germline V gene sequence: CDR1 MNHEY, CDR2 SVGAGI. This CDR3 has 14 residues. Germline trimming cut 4 bases from V and 4 bases from J; bases unmatched to any gene: 4. CDR3 sequence reads: CASSFGQGEYEQYF. CDR3 coding DNA: TGTGCCAGCAGTTTCGGACAGGGGGAATACGAGCAGTACTTC.

CDR3 in amino acids: CASSLLLRGREGGGNTIYF. CDR3 in DNA: TGTGCCAGCAGCTTATTACTTCGCGGCAGGGAGGGCGGTGGAAACACCATATATTTT. The chain carries TRBV11-2 and TRBJ1-3; a weak D match, TRBD1 (5 bases). With 2 bases removed from V and 3 bases from J, the gap between germline ends came to 23 bases. CDR1 is SGHAT, CDR2 FQNNGV, per germline. The CDR3 spans 19 residues.

The rearrangement uses TRBV6-5 and TRBJ1-1; D is perhaps TRBD1 (5 bases). Deletions cut 6 bases from V and 6 bases from J, with 17 bases between. Germline V CDR1 and CDR2: MNHEY, SVGAGI. The CDR3 runs 14 residues. CDR3 protein: CASSPMTRDSEAFF. In nucleotides, the CDR3 is TGTGCCAGCAGCCCGATGACCCGGGACTCTGAAGCTTTCTTT.

V usage is TRBV11-2 and J usage is TRBJ1-1; D gene unclear. CDR3 length: 14 residues. V lost 5 bases and J 4 bases, leaving 14 bases between the germline ends. CDR1 SGHAT and CDR2 FQNNGV come from the germline V gene. CDR3 in amino acids: CASSPGPSSTEAFF. The CDR3 nucleotides read TGTGCCAGCAGCCCAGGCCCGTCCAGCACTGAAGCTTTCTTT.

This clone was detected once. The V call is TRBV9, the J call TRBJ1-1; TRBD1 agrees at 11 bases. This CDR3 spans 15 amino acids. The ends lost 3 bases at V and 5 bases at J; junction bases unmatched: 6. Looked up from germline, CDR1 is SGDLS and CDR2 is YYNGEE. CDR3 coding DNA: TGTGCCAGCAGCGCTCGGGACAGGGGGGGAACTGAAGCTTTCTTT. It is translated as CASSARDRGGTEAFF. Using reference TRBV9 and TRBJ1-1 for the parts outside the CDR3, the full variable domain is DSGVTQTPKHLITATGQRVTLRCSPRSGDLSVYWYQQSLDQGLQFLIQYYNGEERAKGNILERFSAQQFPDLHSELNLSSLELGDSALYFCASSARDRGGTEAFFGQGTRLTVV.

V and J are TRBV11-2 and TRBJ2-5; D is unclear. Per the germline V gene, CDR1 is SGHAT and CDR2 is FQNNGV. The V end lost 0 bases, the J end lost 5 bases, and 4 bases lay between the germline ends. CDR3 length: 12 residues. The CDR3 spells CASSLEQETQYF. The CDR3 DNA sequence: TGTGCCAGCAGCTTAGAACAGGAGACCCAGTACTTC.

This clone appeared once. This rearrangement joins TRBV6-5 to TRBJ1-6; unclear D gene. Trimming left V 7 bases short and J 0 bases short, with 4 bases between. Germline CDR1 MNHEY, CDR2 SVGAGI. The CDR3 is 13 amino acids. The CDR3 sequence is CASMSSYNSPLHF. The CDR3 region has the DNA TGTGCCAGCATGAGCTCCTATAATTCACCCCTCCACTTT.

The rearrangement uses TRBV5-8 and TRBJ1-2; D is unclear. The CDR3 has 13 residues. In germline, CDR1 is SGHTS, CDR2 YDEGEE. V lost 0 bases, J lost 8 bases, and 11 bases lay in between. The CDR3 DNA reads TGTGCCAGCAGCTTGGCGGGGTCCCGAGGCTACACCTTC. Translation gives CASSLAGSRGYTF.

The chain has TRBV30 and TRBJ2-3; 9 bases map to TRBD2. J lost 1 base, V lost 4 bases, and 3 bases had no gene match. Per germline, CDR1 GTSNPN and CDR2 SVGIG (reference sequence). CDR3 length: 14 amino acids. CDR3 DNA sequence: TGTGCCTGGAACCGACTAGCGGGCACAGATACGCAGTATTTT. This encodes CAWNRLAGTDTQYF.

Written as DNA, the CDR3 is TGTGCCAGTGCGCGGGGGCAGTTCACTAATTCACCCCTCCACTTT. This translates into CASARGQFTNSPLHF. The rearrangement uses TRBV19 and TRBJ1-6; a possible D gene is TRBD1 (6 bases). Germline lookup yields CDR1 LNHDA and CDR2 SQIVND (reference sequence). Trimming pared 8 bases from V and 6 bases from J, leaving 17 bases between. This CDR3 is built from 15 residues.

This clone came up once. The V call is TRBV27, the J call TRBJ1-6, with TRBD1 matching over 7 bases. Per the germline V gene, CDR1 is MNHEY and CDR2 is SMNVEV (reference sequence). The CDR3 runs to 14 residues. J gave up 10 bases and V 6 bases, and 9 bases lay outside the gene matches. The CDR3 region has the DNA TGTGCCAGCAGAGAGACAGGGTATGTCTCACCCCTCCACTTT. This translates into CASRETGYVSPLHF.

The chain joins TRBV12-3 or TRBV12-4 to TRBJ1-1; TRBD1 might be the D (5 bases). The V gene lost 6 bases and the J gene lost 11 bases, with 16 bases spanning the gap. The CDR3 is 12 residues long. CDR3 protein: CASSQGPGRAFF. As DNA, the CDR3 is TGTGCCAGCAGCCAAGGGCCAGGGCGGGCTTTCTTT.